The rows below give T cell receptor beta chains drawn from one sample of a study of OX40 agonist ivuxolimab in advanced cancers. Produced via immunoSEQ multiplex PCR; TCRdb's table is partial and in-frame only. The data contain 35,000 to 50,000 clones, about 88% of them singletons. The sequencing used CD4+ or CD8+ T cells sorted from blood, collected in a trial of the OX40 agonist ivuxolimab. The receptors shown here come from an adult with an advanced solid tumor such as melanoma, head and neck, liver or kidney cancer. The CDR3 runs from the conserved cysteine through the conserved F or W.

v_call cdr3_aa
TRBV5-8 CASSFSGGYQETQYF
TRBV7-2 CASSPRGTSYNEQFF
TRBV6-5 CASSEYRGNTEAFF
TRBV7-6 CASRYSGTDNSPLHF
TRBV5-4 CASSWGTLKQETQYF
TRBV13 CASSPGVGFEQYF
TRBV6-4 CASSEEYSNQPQHF
TRBV13 CASSFWSAGATYEQYF
TRBV27 CASSLTTHGDTQYF
TRBV27 CASSVLGSIYEQYF
TRBV5-5 CACSRGNTEAFF
TRBV19 CASSIWLGGVAGQGDNEQFF
TRBV19 CASSRWDGESSYNSPLHF
TRBV10-3 CAISGRLSSYEQYF
TRBV27 CASSSPGGSIYEQYF
TRBV15 CATSRQGYSYGYTF
TRBV5-1 CASSLGVSSYEQYF
TRBV27 CASSPVVSGGEVQFF
TRBV13 CASSLEGVGSSYEQYF
TRBV11-2 CASAQGFLNSPLHF
TRBV27 CASSLSSGSSGVGELFF
TRBV6-1 CASSELTGGGTEAFF
TRBV2 CATQKGQNNSPLHF
TRBV10-3 CAISDGTGGRNEQFF
TRBV4-1 CASSQRDRVMNTEAFF
TRBV7-9 CASSPQVAGNTIYF
TRBV27 CASSPLAAGEYNEQFF
TRBV6-6 CASSYSGSTEAFF
TRBV28 CASSLRTGANQPQHF
TRBV7-8 CASSFYSGIRTEAFF
TRBV28 CASSLTGDGDEQFF
TRBV11-2 CASSLTAQGRDTEAFF
TRBV19 CASAGRDKNIQYF
TRBV5-4 CASSAGTGDWAGELFF
TRBV28 CASRGGFGGETQYF
TRBV5-5 CASSKGAEAFF
TRBV4-1 CASSQQSSYEQYF
TRBV6-5 CASSTGGEGQPQHF
TRBV27 CATRSYNEQFF
TRBV5-1 CASSPRLAVPDTQYF